This T cell receptor (beta chain) was recorded in a study of regulatory T cells in long-lasting Graves disease. Whole-study context: Graves' patients who were just diagnosed had used antithyroid drugs for under 3 months. Overall study results and limits: TCR diversity in persistent Graves' patients was below that of newly diagnosed ones.

Germline V gene data show CDR1 as SGHRS and CDR2 as YFSETQ. With 3 bases removed from V and 4 bases from J, the gap between germline ends came to 13 bases. CDR3 length equals 15 residues. Through Arm-PCR of CDR3 regions and iRepertoire HTBI primers, TCR beta libraries were built. A single record per CDR3 protein comes from TCRdb applying MiXCR to the multiplex PCR reads. Found here are fewer than 450,000 distinct CDR3 sequences, over 14% of them singletons; the top ten hold roughly 8%. Time point: newly diagnosed GD, antithyroid drugs for less than 3 months. TCR sequences were obtained from RNA taken from PBMCs. In Xi'an, China, an endocrinology department was the source of patients. This clonotype has ten or more counts. The target antigen is unknown. The same sample was also studied in work on T cells in Graves' hyperthyroidism and ophthalmopathy. That paper states: The HTBI primer set drove a first-round RT-PCR of the TCR CDR3.

The receptor comes from a woman in her 40s with Graves disease. V gene TRBV5-1 combines with J gene TRBJ2-2; D might be TRBD1 or TRBD2, each matching 7 bases. This material consisted of peripheral blood mononuclear cells (PBMCs), taken at new diagnosis, from a patient treated with antithyroid drugs. The CDR3 DNA follows: TGCGCCAGCAGCTCCACAGGGGAGGGCACCGGGGAGCTGTTTTTT. It is translated as CASSSTGEGTGELFF.